The T cell receptor (beta chain) under discussion was sequenced for a study of blood T cell repertoires in COVID-19. The CDR3 has 12 residues. Trimming stripped 10 bases from V and 4 bases from J, with 13 bases between. Germline CDR1 and CDR2: LNHDA and SQIVND (reference sequence). Libraries were prepared by immunoSEQ multiplex PCR; TCRdb keeps only in-frame clonotypes and omits some of them. The data show about 87,000 clones, about four fifths seen once. The TCR was taken from a woman in her 70s with acute or convalescent COVID-19. Specimen: peripheral blood. The chain couples TRBV19 to TRBJ1-2; D perhaps matches TRBD1 (6 bases). The CDR3 protein is CATQDRTYGYTF. In nucleotides, the CDR3 is TGTGCCACCCAGGACAGAACCTATGGCTACACCTTC.